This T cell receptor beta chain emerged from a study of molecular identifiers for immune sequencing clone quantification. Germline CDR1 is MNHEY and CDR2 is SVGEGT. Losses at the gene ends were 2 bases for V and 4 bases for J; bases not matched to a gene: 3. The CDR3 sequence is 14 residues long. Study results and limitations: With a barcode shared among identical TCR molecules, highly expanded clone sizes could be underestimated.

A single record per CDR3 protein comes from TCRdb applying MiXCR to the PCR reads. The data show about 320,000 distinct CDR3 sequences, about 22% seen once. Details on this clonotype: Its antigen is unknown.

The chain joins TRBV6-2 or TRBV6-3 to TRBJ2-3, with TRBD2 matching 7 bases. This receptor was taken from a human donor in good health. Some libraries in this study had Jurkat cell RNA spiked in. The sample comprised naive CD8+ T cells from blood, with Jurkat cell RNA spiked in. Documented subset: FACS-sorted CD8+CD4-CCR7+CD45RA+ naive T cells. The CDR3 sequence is CASSYAGVPDTQYF. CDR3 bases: TGTGCCAGCAGTTACGCGGGAGTCCCAGATACGCAGTATTTT.